This T cell receptor (beta chain) originates from a study of blood T cells in healthy people across ages (dated by TCRdb to the mid-2010s). For context, the study as a whole: In model experiments, roughly one uniquely barcoded TCR beta cDNA molecule per two T cells was captured by template switching. To track age-related changes in TCR beta repertoire diversity, the study relied on deep sequencing normalized with unique cDNA molecular identifiers. Donors were grouped into four age groups: young (average roughly 17 years), middle-aged (39), aged (roughly 67) and long-lived (around 80). The study analyzed two additional independent replicas of 1 million unique cDNA reads from the same blood draw for two donors, one aged 18 to 30 and one aged 80 or older. Here is what the overall study found, with its caveats: Bulk unsorted PBMC profiling prevented conclusive comparison of naive and antigen-experienced compartments. Estimates of total diversity based on one million sequenced T cells were considered lower bounds and underestimates. The CMV infection status of donors was not known, potentially confounding age-related changes in expanded clonotypes. The percentage of naive T cells measured by flow cytometry correlated strongly with observed TCR beta diversity. The long-lived group showed more naive CD4+ T cells, fewer expanded clones and increased TCR diversity than the aged group, suggesting age selection. Observed TCR beta diversity per million T cells fell roughly linearly with age, and a significant reduction was already apparent by age approximately 41.

Including cysteine and phenylalanine, the CDR3 has 14 amino acids. Of all the DNA, just the CDR3 is kept, 42 bases in frame from base 1. According to the germline V gene (reference sequence), CDR1 reads SGHNT and CDR2 reads YYREEE. The donors were around 39 Caucasian individuals from Russia, aged roughly 6 to 100 years, who were systemically healthy. Approximately 10 milliliters of peripheral blood were collected from each donor into EDTA-treated Vacutainer tubes. Ficoll-Paque density-gradient centrifugation was used to isolate PBMCs, with at least 7 million per sample. Trizol reagent was used to extract total RNA from PBMCs, with at least 5.5 micrograms per sample. For every donor, an aliquot of PBMCs went through flow cytometry to measure the percentages of naive CD45RAhigh/CD27high T cells. This clonotype was detected only a few times. The antigen it recognizes is unknown. Qualities for individual bases were not recorded, and no much larger clone is one base off.

To prepare the library, 5' RACE was applied. Sequencing used an Illumina HiSeq 2500. A second PCR of roughly 7 to 12 cycles was run with a J-beta primer mix and a sample-barcoded 5' primer. A template-switch 5' adaptor carrying 12 random nucleotides introduced a unique molecular identifier onto each TCR beta cDNA molecule. At least 3 million CDR3-containing paired-end reads were obtained from each sample. The Mint cDNA synthesis kit, primed by a TRBC-specific oligonucleotide, was used to synthesize first-strand cDNA from all RNA. Following uracil-DNA glycosylase treatment, all cDNA underwent a first 18-cycle PCR with the universal primers M1SS and BC2_uni_R. From the authors' description of their analysis: For normalization, 1 million high-quality reads, each with a distinct molecular identifier, were randomly selected from each sample. Instead of being binned into consensus sequences, reads with shared molecular identifiers were discarded. MiTCR, with a Q25 quality threshold and the strictest error-elimination algorithm, was used for CDR3 identification, clonotype clustering and error correction. Lower-bound total TCR beta diversity was estimated with a nonparametric unseen species model using Euler transformation. TCRdb's own reprocessing of the public reads used fastp at Q25 and MiXCR and kept productive beta chains. Each CDR3 protein gets just one entry, which takes the most common genes and DNA from the rows behind it. The V and J calls, along with clone size, are taken from TCRdb and not from the paper's own processing. The sample table records about 760,000 distinct CDR3 sequences; about 25% of these occur just once. The ten top clones hold 9.4% of the sample.

A further study also used this sample, focusing on T cells of mothers and their children. The second study, in turn, reports: The donors were nine systemically healthy Caucasian individuals, made up of three mothers and their six children. cDNA synthesis consumed the entire amount of extracted RNA, loaded at around 1.5 ug RNA in each 15 ul reaction. Sample barcodes and 2-4 random nucleotides were added via the M1S primer in the second PCR. More than 8.5 million TCR beta CDR3 reads were obtained from each mother, and roughly 3.1 million reads were obtained from each child. Thymic selection shapes the output of TCR recombination in a similar way in related and unrelated pairs, and inherited differences have a minor effect. Related mother-child pairs always showed normalized repertoire overlap that was slightly higher than in unrelated mother-child pairs, though the difference was never significant. No persistent microchimeric T cell clones were found, with a detection sensitivity of roughly 99 clones per million clonotypes. Deep NGS was used in the study to compare the TCR beta repertoires of mothers and children and to look for features that separate related mother-child pairs from unrelated individuals. The mean age was 40 +/- 4 years for the mothers and 11 +/- 4 years for the children. After adapter ligation with NEBNext reagents, the libraries were sequenced on Illumina HiSeq 2000 with 100+100 nt paired-end reads. Mother and child libraries were prepared a month apart and sequenced in separate runs to prevent cross-contamination. For each donor, somewhere between roughly 450,000 and 2,000,000 distinct TCR beta clonotypes were identified. Naive TCR beta clonotypes were estimated from low-frequency clonotypes matched to each donor's FACS-determined naive share, without sorting.

This TCR came from a boy aged 5 to 17 in good health. The specimen sequenced was blood. Rearrangement joined TRBV5-4 to TRBJ2-5; 9 bases in between match TRBD1. The J call may be incorrect, as the DNA end agrees better with TRBJ2-7. The CDR3 has the sequence CASRRRDRANEQYF. The DNA sequence is given as TGTGCCAGCCGTCGTCGGGACAGGGCCAACGAGCAGTACTTC.